Below are 25 T cell receptor beta chains sequenced from a single sample in a study of blood T cells in healthy people across ages. Then a second PCR, running roughly 7 to 11 cycles, was carried out with a sample-barcoded 5' primer and a J-beta primer mix. From the 5' RACE reads, TCRdb called clonotypes with MiXCR, one entry per CDR3 protein. This sample carries about 1.7 million distinct CDR3 sequences, 28% of them seen once, and the ten largest clones take roughly 8%. Sequences were obtained from blood. These receptors were obtained from a woman in her 30s in good health.

V gene TRBV3-1 combines with J gene TRBJ1-1; TRBD1 might be the D (6 bases). The V end lost 3 bases, the J end lost 10 bases, and 21 bases lay between the germline ends. The CDR3 loop spans 15 amino acids. Germline CDR1 reads LGHDT; CDR2 reads YNNKEL (reference sequence). CDR3 bases: TGTGCCAGCAGCCAGTCCGGGGGCGCGTTTCTCCCAGCTTTCTTT. It encodes CASSQSGGAFLPAFF.

For this clonotype: A much larger clone differs by one base, so this may be a read error. The rearrangement uses TRBV20-1 and TRBJ2-5; no definite D call. CDR3 size: 13 residues. The V and J ends lost 2 bases and 1 base respectively, with 8 bases between them. CDR1 and CDR2 from the germline V gene are DFQATT and SNEGSKA (reference sequence). CDR3 DNA sequence: TGCAGTGCTAGACTCACCGTCCAAGAGACCCAGTACTTC. As protein: CSARLTVQETQYF.

This clonotype was seen more than once but under ten times. The J gene is TRBJ2-3, the V gene TRBV12-3 or TRBV12-4, with D unclear. The CDR3 is 14 amino acids. V lost 7 bases to trimming and J lost 6 bases, with 17 bases between them. The CDR3 region is CASTPMIVPDTQYF. DNA for the CDR3: TGTGCCAGCACCCCAATGATCGTCCCGGATACGCAGTATTTT.

The rearrangement joins TRBV20-1 to TRBJ1-5; D not certain. The CDR3 loop spans 16 amino acids. Germline assignment: CDR1 DFQATT and CDR2 SNEGSKA (reference sequence). The V end was cut by 6 bases, the J end by 7 bases, with 25 bases between. This chain's CDR3 is CSAQPGSGGSWQPQHF. CDR3 coding DNA: TGCAGTGCGCAGCCGGGGTCAGGAGGATCCTGGCAGCCCCAGCATTTT.

Notes on this clonotype: A read error is possible here, since a much larger clone lies one base away. V and J are TRBV28 and TRBJ2-7; D is unclear. V was cut by 1 base and J by 3 bases, with 10 bases left in between. This CDR3 region has 14 residues. CDR1 and CDR2 from the germline V gene are MDHEN and SYDVKM. CDR3 sequence reads: CASSLLGSYYEQYF. In DNA, the CDR3 is TGTGCCAGCAGTTTATTAGGCAGCTACTACGAGCAGTACTTC.

The V gene is TRBV2, the J gene TRBJ2-1; 11 bases align to TRBD2. The J segment lost 2 bases and the V segment lost 1 base, leaving 7 bases of the junction unmatched. CDR1 and CDR2 (germline): SNHLY, FYNNEI. The CDR3 covers 18 residues. The CDR3 DNA is TGTGCCAGCAGTGAAGAGGTTGGTAGCGGGAGGGCCTACAATGAGCAGTTCTTC. Translated, it gives CASSEEVGSGRAYNEQFF.

This clonotype was seen more than once but under ten times. This chain connects TRBV24-1 to TRBJ2-1; TRBD2 matches 9 bases. The germline CDR1 and CDR2 sequences are KGHDR and SFDVKD. J was trimmed by 9 bases and V by 5 bases; bases with no gene match: 13. The CDR3 has 16 residues. CDR3 bases: TGTGCCACCAGTGGGTACGGTAGCGGGAGAAATGGTGAGCAGTTCTTC. It is translated as CATSGYGSGRNGEQFF.

This clonotype was recorded many times. The chain links TRBV29-1 to TRBJ2-3, with 9 bases that match TRBD1. Looked up from germline, CDR1 is SQVTM and CDR2 is ANQGSEA. V lost 7 bases and J lost 8; bases outside the gene matches: 10. This CDR3 has 13 residues. The CDR3 DNA reads as TGCAGCGGGTCCGGACAGGGGTTTGGTACGCAGTATTTT. It is translated as CSGSGQGFGTQYF.

With respect to this clonotype: A much bigger clone sits one base away, suggesting this may be a read error. This chain uses TRBV5-1 with TRBJ1-2; 9 nucleotides match TRBD1. The CDR3 totals 14 residues. Germline V CDR1 and CDR2: SGHRS, YFSETQ. Written as DNA, the CDR3 is TGCACCAGCAGCTGGACAGGGGTGAACTATGGCTACACCTTC. It yields the protein CTSSWTGVNYGYTF.

A word on this clonotype: The junction and the germline gene differ at one end; a read error may be behind it. The rearrangement joins TRBV12-3 or TRBV12-4 to TRBJ2-1; D is ambiguous. The CDR3 has 12 residues. The CDR3 is CTSSLKHVEQFF. In DNA form, the CDR3 reads TGTACCAGCAGTTTAAAGCACGTTGAGCAGTTCTTC.

The chain couples TRBV10-3 to TRBJ2-1; tentatively, D is TRBD2 (5 bases). The CDR3 is made up of 15 amino acids. The germline V gene has CDR1 ENHRY and CDR2 SYGVKD. The ends were cut back, 10 bases at V and 0 bases at J, with 16 bases in the middle. DNA for the CDR3: TGTGCCACCGAGTCCGGTCGGGACTCCTACAATGAGCAGTTCTTC. This codes for CATESGRDSYNEQFF.

Points on this clonotype: Germline is not matched at one junction end, which may reflect a read error. The chain couples TRBV6-4 to TRBJ2-2, with D possibly TRBD2 on 5 matching bases. The CDR3 sequence is 12 residues long. Germline V lookup: CDR1 MRHNA, CDR2 SNTAGT. The CDR3 bases are TGTGCCAGCAGTGACCGCACCGGGGAGCTGTATTTT. It translates to CASSDRTGELYF.

V and J are TRBV7-2 and TRBJ2-4; 8 bases line up with TRBD1. Germline trimming cut 0 bases from V and 0 bases from J; bases unmatched to any gene: 7. From germline, CDR1 is SGHTA and CDR2 FQGNSA. The CDR3 is 18 amino acids. For the CDR3, the DNA is TGTGCCAGCAGCTTAGCGTACAGGGGGGAACTAGCCAAAAACATTCAGTACTTC. It is translated as CASSLAYRGELAKNIQYF.

This clonotype was found once. A read error is possible here, since a much larger clone lies one base away. V gene TRBV29-1 combines with J gene TRBJ2-4; D gene unclear. TRBJ2-7 explains the end of the DNA better; the J call may be wrong. Germline V gene lookup returns CDR1 SQVTM and CDR2 ANQGSEA. This CDR3 comprises 12 residues. CDR3 protein: CSVEAHPHEQYF. In DNA form, the CDR3 reads TGCAGCGTTGAAGCCCACCCTCACGAGCAGTACTTC.

The chain combines TRBV20-1 with TRBJ2-7; TRBD2 aligns across 8 bases. The germline CDR1 and CDR2 sequences are DFQATT and SNEGSKA (reference sequence). The V and J ends lost 2 bases and 7 bases, in that order; junction bases with no gene match: 7. The length of the CDR3 is 13 residues. DNA for the CDR3: TGCAGTGCTAGATTTAGCGGGAATCGGGAGCAGTACTTC. Its protein product is CSARFSGNREQYF.

The chain joins TRBV6-1 to TRBJ2-5; tentative D call: TRBD1 (5 bases). V lost 1 base, J lost 1 base, and 10 bases lay in between. The CDR3 covers 15 residues. Germline V gene data show CDR1 as MNHNS and CDR2 as SASEGT. Written as DNA, the CDR3 is TGTGCCAGCAGTGAAGACGACAGTCTCCAAGAGACCCAGTACTTC. Its protein is CASSEDDSLQETQYF.

J is TRBJ1-1 and V is TRBV16; 9 positions agree with TRBD1. The CDR3 runs to 18 residues. Germline loops: CDR1 KGHSY, CDR2 FQNENV. After removal of 4 bases from V and 5 bases from J, the junction contained 17 bases not matched to a gene. CDR3 DNA sequence: TGTGCCAGCAGCCCACGTTTCCCGGGACAGGGCCTTGATACTGAAGCTTTCTTT. Its protein product is CASSPRFPGQGLDTEAFF.

The rearrangement links TRBV5-5 to TRBJ1-5; D unclear. The V and J ends lost 1 base and 3 bases respectively, with 11 bases between them. From germline, CDR1 is SGHKS and CDR2 YYEKEE (reference sequence). This CDR3 has 15 residues. The CDR3 region has the DNA TGTGCCAGCAGCTTGATTCCGACCTCCAATCAGCCCCAGCATTTT. It is translated as CASSLIPTSNQPQHF.

There are many counts of this clonotype. This sequence joins TRBV5-1 and TRBJ2-1, with 10 bases lining up with TRBD2. V lost 3 bases to trimming and J lost 0 bases; unmatched junction nucleotides: 9. From germline, CDR1 is SGHRS and CDR2 YFSETQ. The CDR3 length is 18 residues. CDR3 amino acids: CASSSLVAGGSSYNEQFF. The CDR3 DNA reads TGCGCCAGCAGCTCCTTGGTAGCGGGGGGCAGCTCCTACAATGAGCAGTTCTTC.

Concerning this clonotype: A junction boundary mismatches the germline segment, possibly from a read error. The CDR3 reads CASSSLGASRETQYF. CDR3 nucleotides: TGTGCCAGCAGCTCCCTAGGGGCTAGCAGGGAGACTCAGTACTTC. The rearrangement links TRBV7-2 to TRBJ2-5; D possibly uses TRBD1 or TRBD2 (5 bases each). This CDR3 has 15 amino acids. Looked up from germline, CDR1 is SGHTA and CDR2 is FQGNSA. The full variable domain, with the rest looked up from reference TRBV7-2 and TRBJ2-5, is GAGVSQSPSNKVTEKGKDVELRCDPISGHTALYWYRQSLGQGLEFLIYFQGNSAPDKSGLPSDRFSAERTGGSVSTLTIQRTQQEDSAVYLCASSSLGASRETQYFGPGTRLLVL.

The chain combines TRBV7-2 with TRBJ2-7; 10 bases fit TRBD1. CDR3 length: 15 residues. V trimming: 2 bases; J trimming: 5 bases; junction bases outside the gene matches: 6. In germline, CDR1 is SGHTA, CDR2 FQGNSA. This CDR3 is CASSLQGQGSHEQYF. CDR3 sequence (DNA): TGTGCCAGCAGCTTACAGGGACAGGGGAGCCACGAGCAGTACTTC.

The V call is TRBV28, the J call TRBJ2-5, with D possibly matching TRBD1 (6 bases). CDR3 size: 16 residues. Germline CDR1 is MDHEN and CDR2 is SYDVKM. The ends were cut back, 6 bases at V and 5 bases at J, with 22 bases in the middle. The CDR3 DNA sequence: TGTGCCAGCAGGGCCTGGACAGTGGGGGTCCGGGAGACCCAGTACTTC. Translating gives CASRAWTVGVRETQYF.

This clonotype showed up many times. V gene TRBV10-2 combines with J gene TRBJ2-5; D unclear. Looked up from germline, CDR1 is WSHSY and CDR2 is SAAADI. Trimming took 5 bases from V and 5 from J, leaving 9 bases between them. This CDR3 is 12 amino acids long. The CDR3 sequence: CASSQLPETQYF. The CDR3 DNA follows: TGCGCCAGCAGTCAACTACCCGAGACCCAGTACTTC.

This chain uses TRBV19 with TRBJ1-5, with TRBD1 as a possible D gene (6 bases). This CDR3 is 15 amino acids long. V was cut by 7 bases and J by 4 bases, with 17 bases left in between. Germline CDR1 LNHDA, CDR2 SQIVND (reference sequence). The CDR3 sequence: CASTPGWTDNQPQHF. The CDR3 DNA reads as TGTGCCAGTACCCCCGGGTGGACAGATAATCAGCCCCAGCATTTT.

This chain connects TRBV7-8 to TRBJ2-1, with 11 bases matching TRBD2. The CDR3 has 16 amino acids. Germline V gene data show CDR1 as SGHVS and CDR2 as FQNEAQ. Losses at the gene ends were 5 bases for V and 6 bases for J; bases not matched to a gene: 9. The CDR3 DNA follows: TGTGCCAGCAGCATAAATAGCGGGAGGGCTTTCAATGAGCAGTTCTTC. It is translated as CASSINSGRAFNEQFF.